These 28 T cell receptor beta chains came from one sample sequenced in a study of cytomegalovirus exposure and HLA in healthy donors. The study ran its PCR with 60 Vbeta and 13 Jbeta primers. Clones were read by immunoSEQ multiplex PCR, and TCRdb kept only the in-frame ones, dropping some. Of about 160,000 clones in the sample, just under 80% were seen once. Sequencing was done on a sample of PBMCs. Receptor source: a man aged 30 to 45 in good health and CMV-seronegative.

This clone was recorded a few times. The chain carries TRBV10-3 and TRBJ2-1; D not certain. V gave up 8 bases and J gave up 8 bases, with 16 bases separating them. CDR3 size: 13 residues. CDR1 and CDR2 from the germline V gene are ENHRY and SYGVKD. DNA of the CDR3: TGTGCCATCGGAGTATCTCCACTCGATGAGCAGTTCTTC. Amino acid sequence: CAIGVSPLDEQFF.

The rearrangement links TRBV29-1 to TRBJ2-3, with D perhaps matching TRBD1 (5 bases). The CDR3 has 13 amino acids. The germline V gene has CDR1 SQVTM and CDR2 ANQGSEA. Trimming shortened V by 3 bases and J by 2 bases, and 9 bases separated the two germline ends. The CDR3 nucleotides are TGCAGCGTTGAGGGGCAGATCACAGATACGCAGTATTTT. As protein: CSVEGQITDTQYF.

The chain recombines TRBV19 with TRBJ1-2; D may be TRBD1 (5 bases). Deletions cut 4 bases from V and 3 bases from J, with 15 bases between. CDR3 length: 15 amino acids. Germline CDR1 is LNHDA and CDR2 is SQIVND (reference sequence). The CDR3 coding sequence is TGTGCCAGTAGTAGGGTTGGGGCTGGGGACTATGGCTACACCTTC. This codes for CASSRVGAGDYGYTF.

The genes are TRBV5-6 and TRBJ2-7; 8 positions match TRBD2. V trimming: 4 bases; J trimming: 0 bases; junction bases outside the gene matches: 3. CDR1 SGHDT and CDR2 YYEEEE come from the germline V gene. The CDR3 spans 14 residues. CDR3 DNA: TGTGCCAGCAGCACCGGGACTAGCTCCTACGAGCAGTACTTC. This translates into CASSTGTSSYEQYF. The full variable domain, its missing parts supplied by reference TRBV5-6 and TRBJ2-7, is DAGVTQSPTHLIKTRGQQVTLRCSPKSGHDTVSWYQQALGQGPQFIFQYYEEEERQRGNFPDRFSGHQFPNYSSELNVNALLLGDSALYLCASSTGTSSYEQYFGPGTRLTVT.

This chain uses TRBV5-1 with TRBJ1-1; no clear D gene. The CDR3 totals 16 residues. V lost 0 bases and J 0 bases, leaving 12 bases between the germline ends. Germline loops: CDR1 SGHRS, CDR2 YFSETQ. The chain's CDR3 is CASSLEAGLMNTEAFF. The DNA for the CDR3 is TGCGCCAGCAGCTTGGAGGCAGGCCTCATGAACACTGAAGCTTTCTTT.

The J gene is TRBJ2-5, the V gene TRBV5-1, with 7 bases that match TRBD2. The better agreement between TRBJ2-7 and the DNA end casts doubt on the J call. Germline CDR1 SGHRS, CDR2 YFSETQ. The CDR3 contains 15 residues. The CDR3 protein is CASSLGLADSYEQYF. DNA for the CDR3: TGCGCCAGCAGCTTGGGACTAGCAGACTCCTACGAGCAGTACTTC.

The chain uses TRBV7-2 and TRBJ2-7; 9 nucleotides align to TRBD1. From germline, CDR1 is SGHTA and CDR2 FQGNSA. The CDR3 extends over 14 amino acids. V lost 1 base to trimming and J lost 4 bases; unmatched junction nucleotides: 2. CDR3 protein: CASSLGTGEYEQYF. The CDR3 nucleotides read TGTGCCAGCAGCTTAGGGACAGGGGAGTACGAGCAGTACTTC.

The chain couples TRBV15 to TRBJ1-5; the D is unclear. The CDR3 sequence is 13 residues long. Germline V gene sequence: CDR1 LNHNV, CDR2 YYDKDF (reference sequence). V gave up 8 bases and J gave up 5 bases, with 13 bases separating them. CDR3 DNA sequence: TGTGCCACCTCCGGAGCCACATATCAGCCCCAGCATTTT. Translated: CATSGATYQPQHF.

The chain employs TRBV25-1 and TRBJ2-1; 7 bases line up with TRBD2. This CDR3 spans 16 amino acids. From germline, CDR1 is MGHDK and CDR2 SYGVNS. J lost 7 bases, V lost 0 bases, and 9 bases had no gene match. CDR3: CASSEYRAGFRNEQFF. CDR3 bases: TGTGCCAGCAGTGAATACCGAGCGGGATTTCGAAATGAGCAGTTCTTC.

The rearrangement uses TRBV6-6 and TRBJ1-1; TRBD1 might be the D (6 bases). The CDR3 is made up of 14 amino acids. CDR1 is MNHNY and CDR2 is SVGAGI in the germline V gene (reference sequence). V lost 2 bases and J 3 bases, leaving 10 bases between the germline ends. The CDR3 here is CASSYGGAHTEAFF. Written as DNA, the CDR3 is TGTGCCAGCAGTTACGGGGGGGCGCACACTGAAGCTTTCTTT.

This clone was seen more than once but under ten times. J is TRBJ2-1 and V is TRBV10-2; 7 positions agree with TRBD2. CDR3 length: 15 amino acids. V shed 4 bases and J 7 bases; nucleotides not matched to a gene: 10. The germline V gene encodes CDR1 WSHSY and CDR2 SAAADI. For the CDR3, the DNA is TGCGCCAGCAGTGGGCCCACGGGAGGAAGAAATGAGCAGTTCTTC. Protein sequence: CASSGPTGGRNEQFF.

The J gene is TRBJ1-1, the V gene TRBV13; 10 bases agree with TRBD1. CDR1 and CDR2 from the germline V gene are PRHDT and FYEKMQ (reference sequence). The CDR3 is 15 amino acids. The J segment lost 6 bases and the V segment lost 4 bases, leaving 8 bases of the junction unmatched. This CDR3 reads CASSSDRGRGAEAFF. In DNA, the CDR3 is TGTGCCAGCAGCTCCGACAGGGGGCGCGGAGCTGAAGCTTTCTTT.

The rearrangement links TRBV7-3 to TRBJ2-1, with 9 bases fitting TRBD2. Trimming cost V 1 base and J 4 bases; bases outside gene matches: 2. Germline CDR1 reads SGHTA; CDR2 reads FQGTGA. CDR3 size: 15 residues. CDR3 loop: CASSLSTSGYNEQFF. The CDR3 DNA reads TGTGCCAGCAGCTTAAGCACTAGCGGGTACAATGAGCAGTTCTTC.

This rearrangement joins TRBV19 to TRBJ2-2; 9 bases are shared with TRBD2. The CDR3 spans 15 residues. The V gene end was trimmed by 6 bases and the J gene end by 0 bases; junction bases not matched to a gene: 2. Germline V lookup: CDR1 LNHDA, CDR2 SQIVND (reference sequence). The CDR3 reads CASRSGGTNTGELFF. CDR3 nucleotides: TGTGCCAGTAGAAGCGGGGGGACGAACACCGGGGAGCTGTTTTTT.

V gene TRBV5-1 combines with J gene TRBJ2-1; the match to TRBD2 covers 8 bases. Germline values: CDR1 SGHRS, CDR2 YFSETQ. The CDR3 length is 15 residues. After removal of 3 bases from V and 2 bases from J, the junction contained 4 bases not matched to a gene. The CDR3 spells CASSSPGGPYNEQFF. The DNA of the CDR3 is TGCGCCAGCAGCTCCCCGGGAGGGCCCTACAATGAGCAGTTCTTC.

This sequence joins TRBV5-4 and TRBJ2-2; D is unresolved. V gave up 4 bases and J gave up 4 bases, with 8 bases separating them. The germline V gene has CDR1 SGHNT and CDR2 YYREEE (reference sequence). There are 13 residues in the CDR3. The CDR3 DNA follows: TGTGCCAGCAGCCGGTCCGCCACCGGGGAGCTGTTTTTT. It encodes CASSRSATGELFF.

As to this clone: Because the CDR3 is missing its conserved closing phenylalanine or tryptophan, this is likely a read error. It is unclear where the CDR3 begins or ends on the DNA, so no DNA is shown, and the CDR3 is as TCRdb lists it. V usage is TRBV21-1 and J usage is TRBJ1-2; the DNA was not used to check the table's D call, TRBD1. TRBV21-1 is labeled a pseudogene. Ends included, the CDR3 has 8 residues. The CDR3 sequence: CASPGQRY.

The V and J genes are TRBV27 and TRBJ2-7, with 7 bases that match TRBD1. CDR3 size: 15 residues. The germline CDR1 and CDR2 sequences are MNHEY and SMNVEV (reference sequence). J was trimmed by 2 bases and V by 2 bases; bases with no gene match: 6. The CDR3 here is CASSLKGGGPYEQYF. The CDR3 DNA is TGTGCCAGCAGTTTAAAAGGGGGCGGGCCCTACGAGCAGTACTTC.

The J gene is TRBJ2-7, the V gene TRBV6-5; 9 bases are shared with TRBD2. The V gene end was trimmed by 8 bases and the J gene end by 2 bases; junction bases not matched to a gene: 4. The germline V gene encodes CDR1 MNHEY and CDR2 SVGAGI. The CDR3 is made up of 13 amino acids. CDR3 coding DNA: TGTGCCAGCGGGCTAGCGGGGCCCTACGAGCAGTACTTC. Its translation is CASGLAGPYEQYF.

The chain recombines TRBV30 with TRBJ1-5, with 9 bases lining up with TRBD1. The junction had 8 bases not matched to a gene; V was cut back by 2 bases and J by 6 bases. The CDR3 is made up of 15 amino acids. The germline V gene has CDR1 GTSNPN and CDR2 SVGIG (reference sequence). In nucleotides, the CDR3 is TGTGCCTGGAGTCGCTCGACAGGGGGGGGTCAGCCCCAGCATTTT. This codes for CAWSRSTGGGQPQHF.

The genes are TRBV27 and TRBJ1-4, with TRBD1 matching 8 bases. This CDR3 has 16 amino acids. J gave up 8 bases and V 2 bases, and 10 bases lay outside the gene matches. Per the germline V gene, CDR1 is MNHEY and CDR2 is SMNVEV (reference sequence). The CDR3 DNA reads TGTGCCAGCAGTTTAAGGGTCGGACAGGGAAAAGAAAAACTGTTTTTT. It codes for CASSLRVGQGKEKLFF. Full variable domain (outside the CDR3, taken from reference TRBV27 and TRBJ1-4): EAQVTQNPRYLITVTGKKLTVTCSQNMNHEYMSWYRQDPGLGLRQIYYSMNVEVTDKGDVPEGYKVSRKEKRNFPLILESPSPNQTSLYFCASSLRVGQGKEKLFFGSGTQLSVL.

The genes are TRBV6-1 and TRBJ2-7, with TRBD1 matching over 8 bases. CDR3 size: 15 residues. V lost 6 bases and J lost 6; bases outside the gene matches: 13. Germline V gene sequence: CDR1 MNHNS, CDR2 SASEGT. The CDR3 reads CASRMRTGFPSEQYF. In nucleotides, the CDR3 is TGTGCCAGCAGGATGCGGACAGGGTTCCCTAGCGAGCAGTACTTC.

V usage is TRBV18 and J usage is TRBJ1-5; 8 bases are shared with TRBD1. V lost 6 bases, J lost 4 bases, and 8 bases stayed unmatched. The length of the CDR3 is 15 residues. Germline V CDR1 and CDR2: KGHSH, LQKENI. In DNA form, the CDR3 reads TGTGCCAGCTCGCCGGACAGGGCCAAAAATCAGCCCCAGCATTTT. Amino acid sequence: CASSPDRAKNQPQHF.

V is TRBV29-1 and J is TRBJ2-5, with TRBD1 matching over 12 bases. This CDR3 contains 16 residues. The V gene end was trimmed by 2 bases and the J gene end by 2 bases; junction bases not matched to a gene: 6. CDR1 is SQVTM, CDR2 ANQGSEA, per germline. The CDR3 loop is CSVELRGQGAQETQYF. As DNA, the CDR3 is TGCAGCGTTGAACTTAGGGGACAGGGGGCTCAAGAGACCCAGTACTTC.

The V call is TRBV6-1, the J call TRBJ2-5; TRBD2 agrees at 12 bases. The ends lost 6 bases at V and 4 bases at J; junction bases unmatched: 3. CDR1 is MNHNS and CDR2 is SASEGT in the germline V gene. The CDR3 loop spans 14 amino acids. DNA of the CDR3: TGTGCCAGCAGACTAGCGGGAGGTTCAGAGACCCAGTACTTC. Its protein product is CASRLAGGSETQYF.

The chain joins TRBV19 to TRBJ2-1, with 10 bases matching TRBD1. CDR1 is LNHDA and CDR2 is SQIVND in the germline V gene (reference sequence). Germline trimming cut 10 bases from V and 3 bases from J; bases unmatched to any gene: 6. This CDR3 has 14 residues. The CDR3 DNA follows: TGTGCCACCAAATGGACAGGGGGCTACAATGAGCAGTTCTTC. Encoded protein: CATKWTGGYNEQFF.

This chain links TRBV5-4 with TRBJ2-7; TRBD1 matches 9 bases. This CDR3 is 14 amino acids long. Germline V CDR1 and CDR2: SGHNT, YYREEE (reference sequence). Trimming at V came to 2 bases and at J to 7 bases, leaving 7 bases not matched to a gene. The CDR3 protein is CASSFGDREHEQYF. CDR3 in DNA: TGTGCCAGCAGCTTCGGGGACAGGGAACATGAGCAGTACTTC.

The V call is TRBV7-2, the J call TRBJ2-3; TRBD1 matches 9 bases. The length of the CDR3 is 14 residues. V shed 5 bases, J shed 4 bases, and the junction held 4 bases outside the gene matches. Germline loops: CDR1 SGHTA, CDR2 FQGNSA. The CDR3 reads CASSRDRVADTQYF. The CDR3 DNA reads TGTGCCAGCAGCCGGGACAGGGTGGCAGATACGCAGTATTTT.